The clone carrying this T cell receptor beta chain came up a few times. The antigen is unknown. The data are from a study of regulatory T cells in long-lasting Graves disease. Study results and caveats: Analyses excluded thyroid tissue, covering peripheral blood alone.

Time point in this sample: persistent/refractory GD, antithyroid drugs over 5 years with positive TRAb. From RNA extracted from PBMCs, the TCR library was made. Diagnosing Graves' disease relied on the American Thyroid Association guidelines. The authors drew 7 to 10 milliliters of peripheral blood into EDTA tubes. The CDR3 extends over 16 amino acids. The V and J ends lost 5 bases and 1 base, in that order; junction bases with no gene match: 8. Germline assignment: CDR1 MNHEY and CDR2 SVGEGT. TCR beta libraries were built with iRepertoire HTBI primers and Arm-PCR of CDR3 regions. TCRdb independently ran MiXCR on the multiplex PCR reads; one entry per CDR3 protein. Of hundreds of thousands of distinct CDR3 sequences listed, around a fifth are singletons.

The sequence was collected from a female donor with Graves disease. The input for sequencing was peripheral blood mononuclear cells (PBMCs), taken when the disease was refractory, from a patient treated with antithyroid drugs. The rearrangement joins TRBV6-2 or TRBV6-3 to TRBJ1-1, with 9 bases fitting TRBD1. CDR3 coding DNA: TGTGCCAGCAGTACGGGACAGGGAGTTTGGAACACTGAAGCTTTCTTT. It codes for CASSTGQGVWNTEAFF.